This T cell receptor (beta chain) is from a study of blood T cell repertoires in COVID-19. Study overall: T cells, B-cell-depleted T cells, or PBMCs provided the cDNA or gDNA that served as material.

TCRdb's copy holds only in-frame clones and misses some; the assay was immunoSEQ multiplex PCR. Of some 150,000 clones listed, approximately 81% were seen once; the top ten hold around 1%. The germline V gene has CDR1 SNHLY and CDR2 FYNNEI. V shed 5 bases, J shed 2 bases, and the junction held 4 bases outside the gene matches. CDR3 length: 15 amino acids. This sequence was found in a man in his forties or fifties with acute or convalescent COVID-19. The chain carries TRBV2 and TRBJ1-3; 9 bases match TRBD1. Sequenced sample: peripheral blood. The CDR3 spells CASSLTGGTGNTIYF. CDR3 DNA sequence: TGTGCCAGCAGTTTGACAGGGGGAACTGGAAACACCATATATTTT. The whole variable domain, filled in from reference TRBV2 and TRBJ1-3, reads EPEVTQTPSHQVTQMGQEVILRCVPISNHLYFYWYRQILGQKVEFLVSFYNNEISEKSEIFDDQFSVERPDGSNFTLKIRSTKLEDSAMYFCASSLTGGTGNTIYFGEGSWLTVV.